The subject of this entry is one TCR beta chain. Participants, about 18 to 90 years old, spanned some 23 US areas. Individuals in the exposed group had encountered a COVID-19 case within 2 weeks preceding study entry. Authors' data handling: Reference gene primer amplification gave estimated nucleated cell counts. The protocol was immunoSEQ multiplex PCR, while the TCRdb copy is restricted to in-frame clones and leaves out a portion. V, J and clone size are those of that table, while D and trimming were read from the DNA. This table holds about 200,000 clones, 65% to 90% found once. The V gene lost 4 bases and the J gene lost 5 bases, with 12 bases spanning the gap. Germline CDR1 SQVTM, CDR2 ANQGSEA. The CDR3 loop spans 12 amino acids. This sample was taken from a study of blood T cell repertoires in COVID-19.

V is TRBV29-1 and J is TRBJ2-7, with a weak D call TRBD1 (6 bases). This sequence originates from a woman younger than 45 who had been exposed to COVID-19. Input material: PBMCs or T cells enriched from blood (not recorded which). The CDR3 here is CSVGWGLHEQYF. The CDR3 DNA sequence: TGCAGCGTTGGGTGGGGGCTCCACGAGCAGTACTTC.